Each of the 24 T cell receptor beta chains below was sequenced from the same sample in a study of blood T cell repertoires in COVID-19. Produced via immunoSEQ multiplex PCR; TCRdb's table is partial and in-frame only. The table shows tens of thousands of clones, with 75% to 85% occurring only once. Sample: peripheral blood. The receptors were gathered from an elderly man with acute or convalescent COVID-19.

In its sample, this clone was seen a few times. CDR3 sequence reads: CATSDTRQGFPPQYF. CDR3 in DNA: TGTGCCACCAGTGACACCCGCCAGGGGTTTCCCCCGCAGTATTTT. The V and J genes are TRBV24-1 and TRBJ2-3; a weak D match, TRBD1 (6 bases). This CDR3 has 15 amino acids. Trimming left V 4 bases short and J 10 bases short, with 20 bases between. Germline CDR1 and CDR2: KGHDR and SFDVKD.

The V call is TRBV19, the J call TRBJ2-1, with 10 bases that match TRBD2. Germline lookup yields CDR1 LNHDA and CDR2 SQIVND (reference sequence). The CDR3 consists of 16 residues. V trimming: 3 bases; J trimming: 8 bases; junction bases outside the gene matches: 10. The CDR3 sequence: CASSIQREGLKYEQFF. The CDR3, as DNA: TGTGCCAGTAGTATTCAGCGGGAGGGCCTTAAGTATGAGCAGTTCTTC.

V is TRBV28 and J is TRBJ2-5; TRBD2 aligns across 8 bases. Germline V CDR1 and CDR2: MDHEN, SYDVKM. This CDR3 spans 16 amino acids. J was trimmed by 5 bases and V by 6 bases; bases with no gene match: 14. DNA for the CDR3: TGTGCCAGCAGCCCACCTCCACTAGCGGCGGGGGAGACCCAGTACTTC. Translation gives CASSPPPLAAGETQYF.

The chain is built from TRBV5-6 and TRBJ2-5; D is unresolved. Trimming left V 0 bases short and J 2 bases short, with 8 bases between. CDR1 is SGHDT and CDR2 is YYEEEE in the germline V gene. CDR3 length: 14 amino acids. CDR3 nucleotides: TGTGCCAGCAGCTTGGTCTCCGTTCAAGAGACCCAGTACTTC. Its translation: CASSLVSVQETQYF.

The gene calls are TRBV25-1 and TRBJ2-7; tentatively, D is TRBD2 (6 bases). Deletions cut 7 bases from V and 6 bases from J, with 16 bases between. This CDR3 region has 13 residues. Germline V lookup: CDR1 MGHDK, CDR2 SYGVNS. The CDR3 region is CASTATSPGEQYF. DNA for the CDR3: TGTGCCAGCACCGCGACTAGTCCGGGCGAGCAGTACTTC.

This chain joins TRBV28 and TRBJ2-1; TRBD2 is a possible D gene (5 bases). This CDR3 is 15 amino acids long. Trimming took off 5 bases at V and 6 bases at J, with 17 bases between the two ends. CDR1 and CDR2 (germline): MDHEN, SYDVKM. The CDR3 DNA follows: TGTGCCAGCAGTCGTACCACCGTAGGAGGCAATGAGCAGTTCTTC. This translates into CASSRTTVGGNEQFF.

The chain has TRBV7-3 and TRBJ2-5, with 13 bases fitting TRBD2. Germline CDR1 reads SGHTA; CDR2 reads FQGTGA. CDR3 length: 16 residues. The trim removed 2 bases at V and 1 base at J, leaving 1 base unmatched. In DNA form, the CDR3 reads TGTGCCAGCAGCTTAGGACTAGCGGGAGCCCAAGAGACCCAGTACTTC. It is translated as CASSLGLAGAQETQYF.

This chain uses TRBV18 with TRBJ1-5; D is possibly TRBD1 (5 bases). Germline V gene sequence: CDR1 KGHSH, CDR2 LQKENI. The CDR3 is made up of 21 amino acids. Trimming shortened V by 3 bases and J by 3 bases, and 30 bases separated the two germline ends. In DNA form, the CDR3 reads TGTGCCAGCTCACCGAGGCCTATCCGTTCCGAGGGAGGGGTAAACAATCAGCCCCAGCATTTT. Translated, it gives CASSPRPIRSEGGVNNQPQHF.

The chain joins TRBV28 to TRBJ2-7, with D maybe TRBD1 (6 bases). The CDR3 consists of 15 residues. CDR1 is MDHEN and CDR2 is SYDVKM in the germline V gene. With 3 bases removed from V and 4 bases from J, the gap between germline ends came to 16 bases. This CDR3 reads CASSFWSQGSYEQYF. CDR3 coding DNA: TGTGCCAGCAGTTTCTGGAGCCAGGGGTCTTACGAGCAGTACTTC.

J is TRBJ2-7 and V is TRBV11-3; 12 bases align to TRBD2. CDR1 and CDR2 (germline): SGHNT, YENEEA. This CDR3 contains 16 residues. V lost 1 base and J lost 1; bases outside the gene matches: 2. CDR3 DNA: TGTGCCAGCAGCTTAGGGACTAGCGGGGATTCCTACGAGCAGTACTTC. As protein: CASSLGTSGDSYEQYF.

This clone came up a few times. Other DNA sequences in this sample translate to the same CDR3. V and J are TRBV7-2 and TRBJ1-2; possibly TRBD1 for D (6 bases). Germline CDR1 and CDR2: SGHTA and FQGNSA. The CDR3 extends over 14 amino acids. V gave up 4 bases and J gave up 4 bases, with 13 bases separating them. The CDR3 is CASSSRTDFYGYTF. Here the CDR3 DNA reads TGTGCCAGCAGCTCTCGGACAGACTTCTATGGCTACACCTTC.

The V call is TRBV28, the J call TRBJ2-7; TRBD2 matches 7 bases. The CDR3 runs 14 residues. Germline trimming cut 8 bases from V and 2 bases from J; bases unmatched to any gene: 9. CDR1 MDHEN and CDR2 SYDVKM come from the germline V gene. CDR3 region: CASGKWEGTYEQYF. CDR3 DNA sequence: TGTGCCAGCGGAAAGTGGGAGGGAACCTACGAGCAGTACTTC.

DNA for the CDR3: TGCGCCAGCAGCCAAGCTGAGACCCAGTACTTC. Residues: CASSQAETQYF. The genes are TRBV4-1 and TRBJ2-5, with D hard to call. The V end lost 1 base, the J end lost 5 bases, and 2 bases lay between the germline ends. Germline V gene sequence: CDR1 MGHRA, CDR2 YSYEKL. The CDR3 consists of 11 residues.

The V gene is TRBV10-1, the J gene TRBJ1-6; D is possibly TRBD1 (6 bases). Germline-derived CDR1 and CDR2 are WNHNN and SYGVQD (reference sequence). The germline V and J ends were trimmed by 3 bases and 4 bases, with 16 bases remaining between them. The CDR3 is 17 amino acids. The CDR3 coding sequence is TGCGCCAGCAGTGAAGCCGCAGGGGCGACATATAATTCACCCCTCCACTTT. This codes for CASSEAAGATYNSPLHF.

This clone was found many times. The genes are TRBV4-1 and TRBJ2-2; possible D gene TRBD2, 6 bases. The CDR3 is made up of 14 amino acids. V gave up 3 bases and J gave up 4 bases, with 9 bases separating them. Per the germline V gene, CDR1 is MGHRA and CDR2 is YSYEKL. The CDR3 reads CASSQGTVTGELFF. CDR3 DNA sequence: TGCGCCAGCAGCCAGGGGACTGTCACCGGGGAGCTGTTTTTT.

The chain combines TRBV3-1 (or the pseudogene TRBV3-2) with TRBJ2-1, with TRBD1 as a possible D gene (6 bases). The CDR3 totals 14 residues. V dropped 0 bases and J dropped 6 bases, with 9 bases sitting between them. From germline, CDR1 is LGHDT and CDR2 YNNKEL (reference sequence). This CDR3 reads CASSQDQGCNEQFF. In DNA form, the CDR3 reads TGTGCCAGCAGCCAAGATCAGGGGTGCAATGAGCAGTTCTTC.

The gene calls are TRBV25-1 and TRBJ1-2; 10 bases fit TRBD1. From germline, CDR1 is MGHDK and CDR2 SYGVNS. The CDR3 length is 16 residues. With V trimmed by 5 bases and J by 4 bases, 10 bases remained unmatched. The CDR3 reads CASSRRQGAFGYGYTF. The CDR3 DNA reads TGTGCCAGCAGTCGAAGACAGGGGGCTTTCGGCTATGGCTACACCTTC.

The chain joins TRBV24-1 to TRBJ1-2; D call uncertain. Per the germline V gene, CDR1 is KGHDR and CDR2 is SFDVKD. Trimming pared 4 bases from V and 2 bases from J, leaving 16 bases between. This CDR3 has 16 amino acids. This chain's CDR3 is CATSEGRNSRNYGYTF. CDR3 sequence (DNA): TGTGCCACCAGTGAGGGCCGGAACAGTCGCAACTATGGCTACACCTTC.

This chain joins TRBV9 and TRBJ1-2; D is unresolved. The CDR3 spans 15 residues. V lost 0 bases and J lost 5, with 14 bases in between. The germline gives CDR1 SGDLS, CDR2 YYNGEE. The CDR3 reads CASSVGGVTSYGYTF. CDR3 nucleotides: TGTGCCAGCAGCGTAGGAGGAGTCACATCTTATGGCTACACCTTC.

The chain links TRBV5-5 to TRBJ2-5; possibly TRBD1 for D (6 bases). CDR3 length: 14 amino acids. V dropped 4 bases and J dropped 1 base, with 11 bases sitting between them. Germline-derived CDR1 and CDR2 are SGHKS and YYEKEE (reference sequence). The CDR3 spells CASSPTGFQETQYF. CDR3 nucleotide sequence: TGTGCCAGCAGCCCGACAGGTTTCCAAGAGACCCAGTACTTC.

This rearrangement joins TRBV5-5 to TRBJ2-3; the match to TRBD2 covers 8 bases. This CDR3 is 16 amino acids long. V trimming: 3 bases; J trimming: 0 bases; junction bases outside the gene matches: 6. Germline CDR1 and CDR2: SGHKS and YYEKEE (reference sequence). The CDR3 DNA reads TGTGCCAGCAGCTGGCGGCGGGGGGTCAGCACAGATACGCAGTATTTT. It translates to CASSWRRGVSTDTQYF.

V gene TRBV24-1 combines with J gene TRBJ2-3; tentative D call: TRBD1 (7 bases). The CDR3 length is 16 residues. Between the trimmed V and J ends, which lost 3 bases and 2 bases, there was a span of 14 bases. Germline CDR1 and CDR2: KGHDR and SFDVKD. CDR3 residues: CATSDGGGLATDTQYF. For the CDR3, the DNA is TGTGCCACCAGTGATGGAGGGGGCCTGGCCACAGATACGCAGTATTTT.

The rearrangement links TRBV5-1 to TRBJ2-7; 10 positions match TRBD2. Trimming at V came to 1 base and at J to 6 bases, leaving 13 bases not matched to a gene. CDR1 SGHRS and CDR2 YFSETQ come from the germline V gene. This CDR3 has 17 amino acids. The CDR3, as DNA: TGCGCCAGCAGCTTGCATGGTAGCGGGGGGTTGATGGGCGAGCAGTACTTC. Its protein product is CASSLHGSGGLMGEQYF. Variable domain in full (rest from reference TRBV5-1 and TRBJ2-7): KAGVTQTPRYLIKTRGQQVTLSCSPISGHRSVSWYQQTPGQGLQFLFEYFSETQRNKGNFPGRFSGRQFSNSRSEMNVSTLELGDSALYLCASSLHGSGGLMGEQYFGPGTRLTVT.

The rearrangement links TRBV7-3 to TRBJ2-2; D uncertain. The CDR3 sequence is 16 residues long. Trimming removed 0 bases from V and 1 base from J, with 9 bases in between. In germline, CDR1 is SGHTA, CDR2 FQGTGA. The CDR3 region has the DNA TGTGCCAGCAGCTTAACGAACAGCATGAACACCGGGGAGCTGTTTTTT. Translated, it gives CASSLTNSMNTGELFF.